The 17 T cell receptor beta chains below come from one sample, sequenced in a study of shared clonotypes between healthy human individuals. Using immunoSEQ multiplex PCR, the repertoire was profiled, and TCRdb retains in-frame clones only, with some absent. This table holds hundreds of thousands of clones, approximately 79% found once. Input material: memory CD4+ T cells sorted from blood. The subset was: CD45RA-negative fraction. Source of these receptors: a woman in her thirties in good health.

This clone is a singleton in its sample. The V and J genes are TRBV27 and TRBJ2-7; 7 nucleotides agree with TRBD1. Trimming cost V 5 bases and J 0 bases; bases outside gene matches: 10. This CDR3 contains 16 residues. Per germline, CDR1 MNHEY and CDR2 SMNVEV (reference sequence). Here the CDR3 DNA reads TGTGCCAGCAGTCCGCAGGGGGTTAGGAGCTCCTACGAGCAGTACTTC. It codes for CASSPQGVRSSYEQYF.

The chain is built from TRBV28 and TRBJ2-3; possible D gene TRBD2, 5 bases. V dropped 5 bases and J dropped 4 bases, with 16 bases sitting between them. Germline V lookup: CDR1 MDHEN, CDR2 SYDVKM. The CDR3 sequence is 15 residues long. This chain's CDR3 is CASSISGDYADTQYF. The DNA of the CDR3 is TGTGCCAGCAGTATATCCGGGGATTACGCAGATACGCAGTATTTT.

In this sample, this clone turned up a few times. As DNA, the CDR3 is TGTGCCAGCTCAGTCGGGGCCAAGGAGACCCAGTACTTC. Amino acid sequence: CASSVGAKETQYF. The gene calls are TRBV18 and TRBJ2-5; D assignment may be TRBD1 or TRBD2 (5 bases each). Trimming cost V 5 bases and J 5 bases, with 12 bases left between them. Looked up from germline, CDR1 is KGHSH and CDR2 is LQKENI. The length of the CDR3 is 13 residues.

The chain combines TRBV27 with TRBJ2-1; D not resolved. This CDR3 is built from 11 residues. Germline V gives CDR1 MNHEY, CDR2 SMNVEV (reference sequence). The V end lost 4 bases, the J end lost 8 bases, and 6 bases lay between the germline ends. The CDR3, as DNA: TGTGCCAGCAGTTCCTCCTATGAGCAGTTCTTC. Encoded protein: CASSSSYEQFF.

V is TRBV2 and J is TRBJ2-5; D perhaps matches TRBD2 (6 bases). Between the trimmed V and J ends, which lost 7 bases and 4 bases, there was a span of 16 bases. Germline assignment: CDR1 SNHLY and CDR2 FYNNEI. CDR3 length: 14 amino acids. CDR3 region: CASITGGMVETQYF. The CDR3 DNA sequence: TGTGCCAGCATCACCGGGGGAATGGTAGAGACCCAGTACTTC.

CDR3 protein: CAVHGEVTSGRTDTQYF. The CDR3 coding sequence is TGTGCCGTACACGGAGAGGTAACTAGCGGGAGAACAGATACGCAGTATTTT. The chain combines TRBV10-3 with TRBJ2-3, with 11 bases that match TRBD2. CDR3 length: 17 residues. Unmatched junction bases numbered 16, after V lost 11 bases and J lost 3 bases. The V gene's germline CDR1 is ENHRY and CDR2 SYGVKD.

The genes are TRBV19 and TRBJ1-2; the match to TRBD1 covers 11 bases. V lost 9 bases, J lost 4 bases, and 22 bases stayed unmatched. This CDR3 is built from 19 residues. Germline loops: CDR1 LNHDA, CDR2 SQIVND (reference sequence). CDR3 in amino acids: CARLRVVGQGDRICYGYTF. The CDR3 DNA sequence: TGTGCCAGGCTGAGGGTAGTGGGACAGGGGGATAGAATCTGCTATGGCTACACCTTC.

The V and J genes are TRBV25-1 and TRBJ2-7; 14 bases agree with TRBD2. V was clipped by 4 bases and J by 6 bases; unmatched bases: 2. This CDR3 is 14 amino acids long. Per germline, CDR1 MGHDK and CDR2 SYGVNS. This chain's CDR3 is CASSGTSGRSEQYF. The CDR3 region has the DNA TGTGCCAGCAGTGGGACTAGCGGGAGGAGCGAGCAGTACTTC.

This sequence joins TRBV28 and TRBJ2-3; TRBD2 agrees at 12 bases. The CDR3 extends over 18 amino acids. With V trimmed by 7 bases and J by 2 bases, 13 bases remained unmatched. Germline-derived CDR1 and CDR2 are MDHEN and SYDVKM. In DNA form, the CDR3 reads TGTGCCAGCACCGTGGGACTAGCGGGCTCATATTTCACAGATACGCAGTATTTT. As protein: CASTVGLAGSYFTDTQYF. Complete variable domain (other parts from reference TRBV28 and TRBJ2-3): DVKVTQSSRYLVKRTGEKVFLECVQDMDHENMFWYRQDPGLGLRLIYFSYDVKMKEKGDIPEGYSVSREKKERFSLILESASTNQTSMYLCASTVGLAGSYFTDTQYFGPGTRLTVL.

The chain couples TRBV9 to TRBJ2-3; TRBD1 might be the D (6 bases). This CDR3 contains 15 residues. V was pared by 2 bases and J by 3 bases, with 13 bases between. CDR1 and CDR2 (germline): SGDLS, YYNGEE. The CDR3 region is CASSVVTGVTDTQYF. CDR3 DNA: TGTGCCAGCAGCGTGGTGACAGGAGTTACAGATACGCAGTATTTT.

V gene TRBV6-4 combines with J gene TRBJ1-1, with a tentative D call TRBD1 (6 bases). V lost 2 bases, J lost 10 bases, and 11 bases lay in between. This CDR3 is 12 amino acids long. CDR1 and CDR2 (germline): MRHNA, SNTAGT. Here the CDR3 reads CASSDDGQRAFF. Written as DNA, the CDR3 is TGTGCCAGCAGTGACGACGGACAGAGAGCTTTCTTT.

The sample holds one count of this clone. CDR3 region: CASSLDLRGSGRVYNEQFF. In nucleotides, the CDR3 is TGTGCCAGCAGCTTAGATTTGCGAGGTAGCGGGAGGGTCTACAATGAGCAGTTCTTC. This rearrangement joins TRBV7-6 to TRBJ2-1; 11 bases line up with TRBD2. This CDR3 is built from 19 residues. J gave up 3 bases and V 1 base, and 11 bases lay outside the gene matches. From germline, CDR1 is SGHVS and CDR2 FNYEAQ.

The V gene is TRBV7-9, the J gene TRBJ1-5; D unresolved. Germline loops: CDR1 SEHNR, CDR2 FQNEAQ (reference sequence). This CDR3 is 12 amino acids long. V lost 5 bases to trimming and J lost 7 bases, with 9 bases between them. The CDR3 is CASSLSIQPQHF. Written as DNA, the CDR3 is TGTGCCAGCAGCCTATCAATCCAGCCCCAGCATTTT.

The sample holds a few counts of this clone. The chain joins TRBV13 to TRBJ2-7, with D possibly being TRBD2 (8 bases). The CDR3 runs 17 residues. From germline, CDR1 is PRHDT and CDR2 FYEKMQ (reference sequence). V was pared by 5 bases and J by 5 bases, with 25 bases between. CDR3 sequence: CASSLKQGVAGRHEQYF. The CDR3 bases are TGTGCCAGCAGCCTGAAGCAGGGGGTAGCGGGAAGGCACGAGCAGTACTTC.

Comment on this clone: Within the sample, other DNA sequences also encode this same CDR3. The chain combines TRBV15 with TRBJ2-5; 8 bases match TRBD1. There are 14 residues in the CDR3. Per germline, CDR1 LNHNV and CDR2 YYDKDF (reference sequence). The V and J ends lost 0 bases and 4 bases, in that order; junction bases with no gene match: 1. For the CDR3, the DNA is TGTGCCACCAGCAGAGAAGACAGGGGAGAGACCCAGTACTTC. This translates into CATSREDRGETQYF.

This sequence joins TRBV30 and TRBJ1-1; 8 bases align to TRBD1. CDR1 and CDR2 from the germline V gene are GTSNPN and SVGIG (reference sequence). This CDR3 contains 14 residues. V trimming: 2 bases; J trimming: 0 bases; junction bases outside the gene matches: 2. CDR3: CAWSSDRVNTEAFF. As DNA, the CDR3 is TGTGCCTGGAGTTCGGACAGGGTGAACACTGAAGCTTTCTTT.

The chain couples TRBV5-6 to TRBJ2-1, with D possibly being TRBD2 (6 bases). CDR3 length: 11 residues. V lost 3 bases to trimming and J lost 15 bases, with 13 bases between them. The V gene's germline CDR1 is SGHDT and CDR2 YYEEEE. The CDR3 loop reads CASSSSGGLFF. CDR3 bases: TGTGCCAGCAGCTCCTCCGGAGGGCTGTTCTTC.